This record covers a single T cell receptor beta chain. What it binds is not known. The sample originates from a study of CD4 T cells in relation to SARS-CoV-2 and coronaviruses. Points from the study as a whole: Samples before the pandemic and after infection were not matched within any donor.

Method: immunoSEQ multiplex PCR; TCRdb's copy keeps in-frame clones and lacks some. Of around 56,000 clones in the sample, roughly 90% were seen once. The V and J ends lost 0 bases and 7 bases respectively, with 26 bases between them. The CDR3 covers 19 residues. CDR1 is SGHTA and CDR2 is FQGTGA in the germline V gene. Unexposed donor CD4+ T cells date from 2011-2018, before the COVID-19 pandemic. The chain links TRBV7-3 to TRBJ2-3; possibly TRBD2 for D (7 bases). Sequenced sample: memory CD4+ T cells from PBMCs. The sequence derives from a human donor in good health. CDR3 amino acids: CASSLTARGGGGSTHTQYF. The CDR3 DNA is TGTGCCAGCAGCTTAACGGCGAGGGGGGGTGGCGGGAGTACTCATACGCAGTATTTT.